These T cell receptor beta chains were read from a single sample in a study of shared clonotypes between healthy human individuals. Profiling relied on immunoSEQ multiplex PCR, and the TCRdb table lists in-frame clones only, not all of them. This sample has 2,500,000 or so clones, with roughly 90% found just once. Material: naive CD4+ T cells from PBMCs. These receptors were taken from a man in his late teens or twenties in good health. Some clones in this sample may be carry-over from other donors' samples. The CDR3 runs from the conserved cysteine through the conserved F or W. A D gene is named only where the DNA matches it firmly. Clone sizes are given selectively: once, few, many, or a class where the clone is expanded.

TRBV7-3	.	few	TRBJ2-2	CASSLSITGELFF	TGTGCCAGCAGCTTAAGTATCACCGGGGAGCTGTTTTTT
TRBV9	TRBD2	.	TRBJ2-1	CASSVDEAGGPNEQFF	TGTGCCAGCAGCGTAGATGAGGCGGGAGGGCCAAATGAGCAGTTCTTC
TRBV9	.	.	TRBJ1-1	CASSSSLNREAFF	TGTGCCAGCAGCTCCTCCCTCAACAGGGAAGCTTTCTTT
TRBV28	.	.	TRBJ2-7	CASAKATVSSYEQYF	TGTGCCAGCGCCAAAGCAACGGTGAGCTCCTACGAGCAGTACTTC
TRBV28	.	.	TRBJ1-5	CASSLGWTVNSNQPQHF	TGTGCCAGCAGTCTAGGATGGACAGTTAATAGCAATCAGCCCCAGCATTTT
TRBV7-2	TRBD1	.	TRBJ2-1	CASSYRQGRKFF	TGTGCCAGCAGCTACCGACAGGGTCGGAAGTTCTTC
TRBV7-9	TRBD1	.	TRBJ1-2	CASSPIGQGVRGYTF	TGTGCCAGCAGCCCAATTGGACAGGGAGTTAGGGGCTACACCTTC
TRBV29-1	.	.	TRBJ2-3	CSEGGRALDTQYF	TGCAGTGAGGGGGGCAGGGCCTTAGATACGCAGTATTTT
TRBV5-1	TRBD2	.	TRBJ2-6	CASSLGGSGSSGANVLTF	TGCGCCAGCAGCTTGGGAGGTAGCGGGAGTTCTGGGGCCAACGTCCTGACTTTC
TRBV5-1	TRBD2	.	TRBJ2-3	CASSLLGLAGTDTQYF	TGCGCCAGCAGCCTGCTGGGACTAGCGGGCACAGATACGCAGTATTTT
TRBV28	.	.	TRBJ1-4	CASSLSSLGGKLFF	TGTGCCAGCAGTTTATCTAGTTTAGGGGGGAAACTGTTTTTT
TRBV7-8	TRBD2	.	TRBJ2-1	CASSTSSGVNNEQFF	TGTGCCAGCAGCACCTCTAGCGGAGTCAACAATGAGCAGTTCTTC
TRBV6-5	.	once	TRBJ1-5	CASSAQGTNNQPQHF	TGTGCCAGCAGTGCGCAGGGGACGAACAATCAGCCCCAGCATTTT